Below, 9 T cell receptor beta chains from the same sample are listed, as sequenced in a study of blood T cell repertoires in COVID-19. The method was immunoSEQ multiplex PCR; TCRdb's version includes in-frame clones alone and lacks a portion of them. The sample lists some 150,000 clones; roughly 80% were seen once. Material: peripheral blood. These receptors came from a woman aged 70-85 years with acute or convalescent COVID-19.

The rearrangement links TRBV10-3 to TRBJ1-2; 10 nucleotides match TRBD1. The CDR3 contains 16 residues. Germline V gene data show CDR1 as ENHRY and CDR2 as SYGVKD. V dropped 2 bases and J dropped 7; count of bases not matched to a gene: 10. CDR3 sequence (DNA): TGTGCCATCAGTGAGCCTCCCGGACAGGGGGAGCGTGGCTACACCTTC. Protein: CAISEPPGQGERGYTF.

Concerning this clone: At the DNA level, this CDR3 is encoded by other sequences in the same sample as well. This rearrangement joins TRBV9 to TRBJ1-4, with a tentative D call TRBD1 (5 bases). The CDR3 runs 13 residues. CDR1 SGDLS and CDR2 YYNGEE come from the germline V gene. V was cut by 3 bases and J by 7 bases, with 10 bases left in between. This CDR3 reads CASSDTGGEKLFF. The CDR3 region has the DNA TGTGCCAGCAGCGACACGGGGGGTGAAAAACTGTTTTTT.

In its sample, this clone was seen once. The rearrangement links TRBV27 to TRBJ2-7; TRBD2 might be the D (5 bases). Germline V lookup: CDR1 MNHEY, CDR2 SMNVEV (reference sequence). With 4 bases removed from V and 2 bases from J, the gap between germline ends came to 15 bases. The CDR3 consists of 15 residues. The CDR3 is CASSSPSAATYEQYF. The CDR3 bases are TGTGCCAGCAGTTCCCCATCAGCGGCGACCTACGAGCAGTACTTC.

The chain links TRBV28 to TRBJ1-1; D may be TRBD1 (5 bases). V was shortened by 10 bases and J by 7 bases, with 19 bases between the two germline ends. The length of the CDR3 is 13 residues. CDR1 and CDR2 (germline): MDHEN, SYDVKM. The CDR3: CATWGGNYVEAFF. The CDR3 coding sequence is TGTGCCACCTGGGGGGGTAACTATGTTGAAGCTTTCTTT.

The CDR3 spells CASSNGQATSTDTQYF. For the CDR3, the DNA is TGCGCCAGCAGCAACGGACAGGCTACTAGCACAGATACGCAGTATTTT. V and J are TRBV5-1 and TRBJ2-3, with 7 bases that match TRBD1. Germline CDR1 and CDR2: SGHRS and YFSETQ. The CDR3 extends over 16 amino acids. J was trimmed by 0 bases and V by 4 bases; bases with no gene match: 8.

The CDR3 spells CATSSGDRGYTF. The CDR3 DNA is TGTGCCACCAGCAGCGGGGATCGGGGCTACACCTTC. The rearrangement uses TRBV15 and TRBJ1-2; D is uncertain. Germline V CDR1 and CDR2: LNHNV, YYDKDF (reference sequence). The V end was cut by 3 bases, the J end by 8 bases, with 10 bases between. This CDR3 has 12 residues.

The genes are TRBV6-5 and TRBJ2-1; 9 nucleotides line up with TRBD2. The V and J ends lost 4 bases and 6 bases, in that order; junction bases with no gene match: 7. The CDR3 extends over 15 amino acids. Germline assignment: CDR1 MNHEY and CDR2 SVGAGI. CDR3 in DNA: TGTGCCAGCAGTTTGGGAGGTAGCGGGGGCAATGAGCAGTTCTTC. It translates to CASSLGGSGGNEQFF.

The count of this clone is one. The gene calls are TRBV2 and TRBJ2-7, with 10 bases lining up with TRBD1. Germline V gene data show CDR1 as SNHLY and CDR2 as FYNNEI. V shed 7 bases and J 4 bases; nucleotides not matched to a gene: 7. There are 14 residues in the CDR3. The CDR3 DNA reads as TGTGCCAGCACCATCGACAGGGGGCAGTACGAGCAGTACTTC. This translates into CASTIDRGQYEQYF.

The chain uses TRBV15 and TRBJ1-6, with D unresolved. CDR3 length: 13 amino acids. CDR1 is LNHNV and CDR2 is YYDKDF in the germline V gene (reference sequence). V was trimmed by 5 bases and J by 9 bases, leaving 11 bases between them. CDR3 sequence reads: CATSFSPVSPLHF. The CDR3 DNA follows: TGTGCCACCAGCTTCTCCCCGGTTTCACCCCTCCACTTT.